The entry below gives a single TCR beta chain sequence along with its context. The data are from a study of T-cell memory formation after mild COVID-19. Study background: Clusters of TCRs were largely donor specific.

Each CDR3 protein gets one entry after TCRdb re-called the 5' RACE reads with MiXCR. This sample yields about 200,000 distinct CDR3 sequences, of which over 9.5% are seen a single time; around 3.3% belongs to the top ten. Source material: PBMCs or a T cell subset sorted from them (not recorded which). The TCR comes from a man aged 18 to 29 who had mild COVID-19 (a few samples of this study predate the infection). Cell type and time point are not known.

The CDR3 reads CASRVGGYSNQPQHF. For the CDR3, the DNA is TGTGCCAGTAGAGTGGGTGGCTATAGCAATCAGCCCCAGCATTTT. The chain carries TRBV19 and TRBJ1-5; D not resolved. The ends were cut back, 6 bases at V and 0 bases at J, with 12 bases in the middle. This CDR3 is 15 amino acids long. Germline V gene data show CDR1 as LNHDA and CDR2 as SQIVND (reference sequence).